This TCR beta chain was retrieved from a study of radiation and T cells in renal cell carcinoma. Study-level findings and limits: In blood, top tumor clones expanded by 2 weeks, shrinking by 4.

Only in-frame clones appear in the TCRdb table, and some are missing; sequencing was by immunoSEQ multiplex PCR. The table has about 140,000 clones, approximately 87% seen once. Time point: baseline pretreatment blood. Treatment: 15 Gy SBRT to primary tumor, nephrectomy 4 weeks later. Turning to this clone: The antigen remains undetermined.

Germline-derived CDR1 and CDR2 are MDHEN and SYDVKM. Trimming removed 6 bases at V and 4 bases at J, with 10 bases between. This CDR3 is built from 12 residues. This chain joins TRBV28 and TRBJ2-7; D not resolved. The sequence came from a woman between 50 and 59 years old with renal cell carcinoma. This specimen consisted of blood, obtained from a patient whose treatment included radiotherapy and nephrectomy. DNA of the CDR3: TGTGCCAGCAGCCCGACGGATTACGAGCAGTACTTC. This codes for CASSPTDYEQYF.